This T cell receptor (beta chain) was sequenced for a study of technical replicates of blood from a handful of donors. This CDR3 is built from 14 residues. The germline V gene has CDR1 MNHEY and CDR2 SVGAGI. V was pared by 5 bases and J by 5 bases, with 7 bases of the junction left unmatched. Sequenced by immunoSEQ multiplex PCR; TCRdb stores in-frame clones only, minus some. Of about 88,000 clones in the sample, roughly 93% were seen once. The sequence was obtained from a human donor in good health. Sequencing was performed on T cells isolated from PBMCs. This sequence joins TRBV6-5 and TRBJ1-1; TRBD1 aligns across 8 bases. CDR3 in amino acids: CASSHQGARTEAFF. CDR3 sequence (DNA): TGTGCCAGCAGTCATCAGGGGGCGCGAACTGAAGCTTTCTTT.